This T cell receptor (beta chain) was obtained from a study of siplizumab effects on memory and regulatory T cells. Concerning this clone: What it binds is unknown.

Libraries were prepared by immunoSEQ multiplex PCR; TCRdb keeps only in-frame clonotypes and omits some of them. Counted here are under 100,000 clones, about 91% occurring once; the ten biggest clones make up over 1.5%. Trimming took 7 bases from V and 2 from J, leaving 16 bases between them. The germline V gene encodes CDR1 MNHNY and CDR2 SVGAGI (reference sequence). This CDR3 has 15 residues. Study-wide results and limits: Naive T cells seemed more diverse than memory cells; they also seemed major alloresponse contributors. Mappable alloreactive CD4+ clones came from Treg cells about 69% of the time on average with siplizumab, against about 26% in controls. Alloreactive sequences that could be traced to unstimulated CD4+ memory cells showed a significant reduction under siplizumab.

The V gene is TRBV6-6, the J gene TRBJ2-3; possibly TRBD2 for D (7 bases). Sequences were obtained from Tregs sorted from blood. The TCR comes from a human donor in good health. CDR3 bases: TGTGCCAGCAATAAGGGGGGGGGATACACAGATACGCAGTATTTT. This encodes CASNKGGGYTDTQYF.